Listed below are T cell receptor beta chains from one sample, sequenced in a study of siplizumab effects on memory and regulatory T cells. This table comes from immunoSEQ multiplex PCR, and its TCRdb copy is limited to in-frame clones, with some not included. The sample consists of 110,000 or so clones, 85% to 95% of them appearing once. The specimen sequenced was CD4+ T cells sorted from blood. These receptors originate from a human donor in good health. CDR3s include the opening cysteine and the closing phenylalanine or tryptophan. The order of the fields is CDR3 protein, CDR3 DNA, V gene, J gene, clone size, D gene. The D gene is left open where the match is weak. Size tells how often a clone was seen (once, few, many) or the class of an expanded clone, and some rows leave it out.

CAWNMGGNEQFF	TGTGCCTGGAACATGGGAGGGAATGAGCAGTTCTTC	TRBV30	TRBJ2-1	once	TRBD2
CAISTYGYTF	TGTGCCATCAGTACCTATGGCTACACCTTC	TRBV10-3	TRBJ1-2	.	.
CASSQGYSNQPQHF	TGCGCCAGCAGCCAAGGGTACTCAAATCAGCCCCAGCATTTT	TRBV4-3	TRBJ1-5	once	.
CASTRTQETQYF	TGTGCCAGCACGAGGACCCAAGAGACCCAGTACTTC	TRBV7-2	TRBJ2-5	.	.
CASSLDGDNEKLFF	TGTGCCAGCAGCTTGGACGGGGATAATGAAAAACTGTTTTTT	TRBV7-6	TRBJ1-4	.	.
CASSLGRKGEQFF	TGTGCCAGCAGCTTGGGCAGGAAGGGTGAGCAGTTCTTC	TRBV7-2	TRBJ2-1	.	.
CSVENLTGQGVGYTF	TGCAGCGTTGAGAATTTGACGGGACAGGGTGTAGGCTACACCTTC	TRBV29-1	TRBJ1-2	.	TRBD1
CASIETGMNTEAFF	TGTGCCAGCATCGAAACAGGGATGAACACTGAAGCTTTCTTT	TRBV7-9	TRBJ1-1	once	.
CASSSGTGMKNGYTF	TGTGCCAGCAGCTCTGGGACAGGGATGAAAAATGGCTACACCTTC	TRBV7-2	TRBJ1-2	.	TRBD1
CASSRLGTGYQETQYF	TGCGCCAGCAGCCGCTTAGGGACAGGGTACCAAGAGACCCAGTACTTC	TRBV5-1	TRBJ2-5	.	TRBD1
CASSLARGPGYGYTF	TGCGCCAGCAGCCTAGCCCGGGGGCCTGGGTATGGCTACACCTTC	TRBV4-1	TRBJ1-2	.	.
CAISEYGVNTEAFF	TGTGCCATCAGTGAGTACGGCGTGAACACTGAAGCTTTCTTT	TRBV10-3	TRBJ1-1	.	.
CASSVGTANTGELFF	TGTGCCAGCAGCGTAGGAACGGCGAACACCGGGGAGCTGTTTTTT	TRBV9	TRBJ2-2	.	.
CASSRPGLGSGANVLTF	TGTGCCAGTAGTAGACCGGGACTTGGCTCTGGGGCCAACGTCCTGACTTTC	TRBV19	TRBJ2-6	.	.
CASSLLSQGAGETQYF	TGCGCCAGCAGCCTCCTTTCACAGGGGGCGGGGGAGACCCAGTACTTC	TRBV5-1	TRBJ2-5	.	TRBD1
CASSLEATGVGYTF	TGCGCCAGCAGCTTGGAGGCGACAGGGGTGGGCTACACCTTC	TRBV5-1	TRBJ1-2	.	TRBD1
CASSLNGGAFYTDTQYF	TGCGCCAGCAGCCTAAACGGGGGGGCTTTCTACACAGATACGCAGTATTTT	TRBV5-1	TRBJ2-3	.	TRBD2
CSVATGGRGGNQPQHF	TGCAGCGTTGCTACCGGGGGCCGAGGTGGCAATCAGCCCCAGCATTTT	TRBV29-1	TRBJ1-5	.	.
CASSEGGLAGPGETQYF	TGTGCCAGCAGCGAGGGGGGACTCGCGGGCCCGGGGGAGACCCAGTACTTC	TRBV9	TRBJ2-5	once	.
CASSVIFSTNEKLFF	TGTGCCAGCAGTGTAATTTTTTCAACTAATGAAAAACTGTTTTTT	TRBV6-1	TRBJ1-4	.	.
CASSLRRTSGGELFF	TGCGCCAGCAGCTTGCGCCGGACTAGCGGTGGGGAGCTGTTTTTT	TRBV5-1	TRBJ2-2	once	TRBD2
CASNRNQGETQYF	TGTGCCAGCAACCGGAACCAGGGGGAGACCCAGTACTTC	TRBV9	TRBJ2-5	.	.
CASSLGHRGYTEAFF	TGCGCCAGCAGCCTGGGACACAGGGGATACACTGAAGCTTTCTTT	TRBV5-1	TRBJ1-1	.	TRBD1